Shown below are 27 T cell receptor beta chains from a single sample sequenced in a study of cytomegalovirus exposure and HLA in healthy donors. Primers for the PCR totalled 60 Vbeta and 13 Jbeta. Generated by immunoSEQ multiplex PCR, the TCRdb table keeps only in-frame clones and is missing some. The table includes 150,000 to 200,000 clones, 84% detected once. The sample taken for sequencing was PBMCs. These receptors originate from a man aged 18 to 29 in good health and CMV-seronegative.

This clone occurred a few times. The chain is built from TRBV5-6 and TRBJ1-1; the D is unclear. Germline CDR1 is SGHDT and CDR2 is YYEEEE. CDR3 length: 15 residues. Trimming removed 2 bases at V and 0 bases at J, with 11 bases between. CDR3 nucleotide sequence: TGTGCCAGCAGCTTCTCTCCGGGTGTGAACACTGAAGCTTTCTTT. Its translation is CASSFSPGVNTEAFF.

This sequence joins TRBV27 and TRBJ1-2; D uncertain. From germline, CDR1 is MNHEY and CDR2 SMNVEV (reference sequence). The CDR3 totals 14 residues. V lost 3 bases to trimming and J lost 0 bases, with 8 bases between them. CDR3 nucleotide sequence: TGTGCCAGCAGTTTTCTACCAACTAACTATGGCTACACCTTC. It yields the protein CASSFLPTNYGYTF.

This clone appeared a single time. The rearrangement joins TRBV4-3 to TRBJ2-5; no reliable D call. Trimming shortened V by 0 bases and J by 0 bases, and 8 bases separated the two germline ends. This CDR3 comprises 15 residues. Germline lookup yields CDR1 LGHNA and CDR2 YSLEER. CDR3 region: CASSQELTYQETQYF. CDR3 bases: TGCGCCAGCAGCCAAGAATTAACATACCAAGAGACCCAGTACTTC.

This clone was seen a single time. This chain links TRBV9 with TRBJ2-2; no definite D call. There are 15 residues in the CDR3. Germline V gives CDR1 SGDLS, CDR2 YYNGEE. The germline V and J ends were trimmed by 0 bases and 3 bases, with 9 bases remaining between them. As DNA, the CDR3 is TGTGCCAGCAGCGTAGAAATAGCCTACACCGGGGAGCTGTTTTTT. Its translation is CASSVEIAYTGELFF.

The chain recombines TRBV5-5 with TRBJ1-3, with TRBD1 as a possible D gene (5 bases). Germline assignment: CDR1 SGHKS and CDR2 YYEKEE (reference sequence). This CDR3 contains 15 residues. V was trimmed by 0 bases and J by 5 bases, leaving 12 bases between them. The CDR3 is CASSLAGKERNTIYF. The CDR3 nucleotides read TGTGCCAGCAGCTTGGCAGGGAAGGAGAGAAACACCATATATTTT.

V gene TRBV27 combines with J gene TRBJ2-5, with D perhaps matching TRBD1 (5 bases). Looked up from germline, CDR1 is MNHEY and CDR2 is SMNVEV (reference sequence). V gave up 6 bases and J gave up 3 bases, with 14 bases separating them. There are 14 residues in the CDR3. The CDR3 loop is CASSTRAVEETQYF. CDR3 nucleotides: TGTGCCAGCAGCACCAGGGCGGTCGAAGAGACCCAGTACTTC.

The J gene is TRBJ2-3, the V gene TRBV12-5, with D tentatively TRBD2 (7 bases). Germline CDR1 and CDR2: LGHNT and FRNRAP. The CDR3 length is 16 residues. V gave up 0 bases and J gave up 1 base, with 11 bases separating them. As DNA, the CDR3 is TGTGCTAGTGGTTTGGTACCGGGGGGCCGCACAGATACGCAGTATTTT. It translates to CASGLVPGGRTDTQYF.

The chain is built from TRBV7-9 and TRBJ1-1; 7 bases match TRBD1. Per germline, CDR1 SEHNR and CDR2 FQNEAQ (reference sequence). The V and J ends lost 5 bases and 3 bases, in that order; junction bases with no gene match: 6. The CDR3 is made up of 14 amino acids. The CDR3 DNA follows: TGTGCCAGCAGCCTTCGGGACAGTGACACTGAAGCTTTCTTT. This gives the protein CASSLRDSDTEAFF.

The chain combines TRBV6-1 with TRBJ1-5; D is possibly TRBD1 (6 bases). The length of the CDR3 is 15 residues. Germline V CDR1 and CDR2: MNHNS, SASEGT. V lost 4 bases and J lost 3, with 13 bases in between. This CDR3 reads CASSAQGPNNQPQHF. CDR3 coding DNA: TGTGCCAGCAGTGCCCAGGGGCCGAACAATCAGCCCCAGCATTTT.

The chain recombines TRBV5-8 with TRBJ2-5; the D gene is possibly TRBD2 (6 bases). This CDR3 spans 10 amino acids. The germline V gene encodes CDR1 SGHTS and CDR2 YDEGEE. V lost 3 bases and J 11 bases, leaving 8 bases between the germline ends. The CDR3 DNA follows: TGTGCCAGCAGCTGGGAGGAGCAGTACTTC. It encodes CASSWEEQYF. The whole variable domain, filled in from reference TRBV5-8 and TRBJ2-5, reads EAGVTQSPTHLIKTRGQQATLRCSPISGHTSVYWYQQALGLGLQFLLWYDEGEERNRGNFPPRFSGRQFPNYSSELNVNALELEDSALYLCASSWEEQYFGPGTRLLVL.

The chain carries TRBV30 and TRBJ2-1, with 11 positions matching TRBD2. The CDR3 loop spans 17 amino acids. J gave up 8 bases and V 2 bases, and 14 bases lay outside the gene matches. Per the germline V gene, CDR1 is GTSNPN and CDR2 is SVGIG (reference sequence). The CDR3 loop is CAWSLASGRTWSDEQFF. CDR3 DNA sequence: TGTGCCTGGAGTTTGGCTAGCGGGAGGACCTGGTCGGATGAGCAGTTCTTC.

The chain combines TRBV7-9 with TRBJ2-1; 8 bases are a match to TRBD1. CDR1 SEHNR and CDR2 FQNEAQ come from the germline V gene (reference sequence). The CDR3 covers 15 residues. With 4 bases clipped from V and 8 bases from J, the junction kept 10 bases outside the gene matches. The CDR3 DNA is TGTGCCAGCAGCTCTCCCGGGACAGGTAACCATGAGCAGTTCTTC. Translated, it gives CASSSPGTGNHEQFF.

The chain carries TRBV5-1 and TRBJ2-3; 14 bases are shared with TRBD2. CDR3 length equals 18 residues. Germline V lookup: CDR1 SGHRS, CDR2 YFSETQ. The J segment lost 2 bases and the V segment lost 2 bases, leaving 7 bases of the junction unmatched. CDR3 DNA sequence: TGCGCCAGCAGCTTCGGACTAGCGGGGGGCTATTACACAGATACGCAGTATTTT. It yields the protein CASSFGLAGGYYTDTQYF.

The chain uses TRBV5-6 and TRBJ2-1; 13 bases fit TRBD2. The length of the CDR3 is 16 residues. CDR1 SGHDT and CDR2 YYEEEE come from the germline V gene. V shed 4 bases, J shed 7 bases, and the junction held 8 bases outside the gene matches. This CDR3 is CASSPDTSGGANEQFF. The CDR3 DNA follows: TGTGCCAGCAGCCCCGATACTAGCGGGGGGGCAAATGAGCAGTTCTTC. The variable domain in full, with the rest retrieved from reference TRBV5-6 and TRBJ2-1, is DAGVTQSPTHLIKTRGQQVTLRCSPKSGHDTVSWYQQALGQGPQFIFQYYEEEERQRGNFPDRFSGHQFPNYSSELNVNALLLGDSALYLCASSPDTSGGANEQFFGPGTRLTVL.

The chain recombines TRBV6-4 with TRBJ2-1, with a weak D call TRBD1 (7 bases). The V end lost 3 bases, the J end lost 3 bases, and 18 bases lay between the germline ends. Germline V gives CDR1 MRHNA, CDR2 SNTAGT. The CDR3 has 17 residues. The CDR3 is CASSEFGQGGFYNEQFF. The CDR3 region has the DNA TGTGCCAGCAGTGAGTTTGGGCAGGGGGGATTCTACAATGAGCAGTTCTTC.

This rearrangement joins TRBV5-1 to TRBJ2-1; 10 nucleotides line up with TRBD2. This CDR3 spans 16 amino acids. Unmatched junction bases numbered 7, after V lost 4 bases and J lost 3 bases. CDR1 SGHRS and CDR2 YFSETQ come from the germline V gene. CDR3 in DNA: TGCGCCAGCAGCGACCGGACTAGCGGTTACTACAATGAGCAGTTCTTC. The encoded protein is CASSDRTSGYYNEQFF. The variable domain in full, with the rest retrieved from reference TRBV5-1 and TRBJ2-1, is KAGVTQTPRYLIKTRGQQVTLSCSPISGHRSVSWYQQTPGQGLQFLFEYFSETQRNKGNFPGRFSGRQFSNSRSEMNVSTLELGDSALYLCASSDRTSGYYNEQFFGPGTRLTVL.

The J gene is TRBJ1-1, the V gene TRBV9, with TRBD1 identical over 8 bases. This CDR3 has 17 amino acids. Germline CDR1 and CDR2: SGDLS and YYNGEE. J was trimmed by 4 bases and V by 4 bases; bases with no gene match: 15. CDR3 loop: CASSPAPGQGRGTEAFF. CDR3 bases: TGTGCCAGCAGCCCCGCCCCCGGACAGGGAAGGGGCACTGAAGCTTTCTTT.

The J gene is TRBJ1-5, the V gene TRBV7-8; D is undetermined. Trimming pared 3 bases from V and 5 bases from J, leaving 8 bases between. The CDR3 runs to 13 residues. Germline-derived CDR1 and CDR2 are SGHVS and FQNEAQ. CDR3 nucleotide sequence: TGTGCCAGCAGCTTGTATCCTGATCAGCCCCAGCATTTT. Its protein is CASSLYPDQPQHF.

The rearrangement links TRBV6-5 to TRBJ2-3, with 8 bases lining up with TRBD1. Germline V gene lookup returns CDR1 MNHEY and CDR2 SVGAGI. This CDR3 is 15 amino acids long. Unmatched junction bases numbered 9, after V lost 7 bases and J lost 3 bases. The CDR3 region has the DNA TGTGCCAGCACATCCGGGCGGACAGGGACAGATACGCAGTATTTT. It yields the protein CASTSGRTGTDTQYF.

The chain joins TRBV13 to TRBJ2-7, with 7 bases identical to TRBD1. The CDR3 is made up of 15 amino acids. V was pared by 5 bases and J by 2 bases, with 9 bases of the junction left unmatched. The V gene's germline CDR1 is PRHDT and CDR2 FYEKMQ (reference sequence). The CDR3 DNA is TGTGCCAGCAGCCCCGAACCTACAGGGGCCTACGAGCAGTACTTC. Its protein is CASSPEPTGAYEQYF.

In its sample, this clone was seen a few times. The chain employs TRBV19 and TRBJ2-5; possible D gene TRBD2, 5 bases. This CDR3 has 13 amino acids. V was cut by 3 bases and J by 2 bases, with 7 bases left in between. CDR1 is LNHDA, CDR2 SQIVND, per germline (reference sequence). The CDR3 DNA follows: TGTGCCAGTAGTATTCCGGGACAAGAGACCCAGTACTTC. This gives the protein CASSIPGQETQYF.

The chain uses TRBV9 and TRBJ2-2, with 13 bases that match TRBD2. Germline V CDR1 and CDR2: SGDLS, YYNGEE. This CDR3 comprises 17 residues. Losses at the gene ends were 4 bases for V and 5 bases for J; bases not matched to a gene: 8. This chain's CDR3 is CASSSTGLAGVTGELFF. The CDR3 coding sequence is TGTGCCAGCAGCTCCACAGGACTAGCGGGGGTTACCGGGGAGCTGTTTTTT.

The chain links TRBV6-5 to TRBJ2-7; the D is unclear. The length of the CDR3 is 13 residues. V lost 4 bases, J lost 6 bases, and 13 bases lay in between. Germline V gene sequence: CDR1 MNHEY, CDR2 SVGAGI. The DNA for the CDR3 is TGTGCCAGCAGTTCCCAGGCATTTGCCGAGCAGTACTTC. Translation: CASSSQAFAEQYF.

This rearrangement joins TRBV18 to TRBJ1-3; D remains unclear. Trimming stripped 5 bases from V and 0 bases from J, with 14 bases between. CDR1 KGHSH and CDR2 LQKENI come from the germline V gene. This CDR3 has 16 residues. The CDR3 reads CASSSFHSNSGNTIYF. CDR3 nucleotide sequence: TGTGCCAGCTCATCTTTTCACAGCAACTCTGGAAACACCATATATTTT.

This clone has a single count. The CDR3 spells CASSLFPRGSYEQYF. In DNA, the CDR3 is TGTGCCAGCAGCTTATTTCCTAGGGGGTCCTACGAGCAGTACTTC. The V call is TRBV7-2, the J call TRBJ2-7; weak D call: TRBD1 (6 bases). CDR1 and CDR2 from the germline V gene are SGHTA and FQGNSA. V was trimmed by 2 bases and J by 1 base, leaving 12 bases between them. CDR3 length: 15 residues.

This rearrangement joins TRBV28 to TRBJ1-5; the match to TRBD1 covers 12 bases. J was trimmed by 9 bases and V by 8 bases; bases with no gene match: 23. Germline V lookup: CDR1 MDHEN, CDR2 SYDVKM. The CDR3 consists of 19 residues. DNA for the CDR3: TGTGCCAGCTTTGGCCCCGGGACAGGGGGCACAGACCTCTTTCGGCCCCAGCATTTT. This encodes CASFGPGTGGTDLFRPQHF.

CDR3 nucleotides: TGTGCCAGCAGTGAATGGTCTAGCGGGAGGAATGAGCAGTTCTTC. This sequence encodes CASSEWSSGRNEQFF. This sequence joins TRBV25-1 and TRBJ2-1; 11 nucleotides match TRBD2. There are 15 residues in the CDR3. V trimming: 1 base; J trimming: 7 bases; junction bases outside the gene matches: 3. CDR1 and CDR2 (germline): MGHDK, SYGVNS.